The clone carrying this T cell receptor (beta chain) has only a few counts. This record belongs to a study of blood T cells in healthy people across ages. A second about 7 to 12 cycle PCR used barcoded and J-beta primers. TCRdb re-analysed the 5' RACE reads in MiXCR, keeping a single row per CDR3 protein. Of 700,000 to 900,000 distinct CDR3 sequences detected, roughly 26% appear once; the ten largest clones hold around 3%. Germline CDR1 reads LGHDT; CDR2 reads YNNKEL (reference sequence). V lost 3 bases, J lost 5 bases, and 8 bases lay in between. This CDR3 contains 12 residues. Another study also made use of these data, one on T cells of mothers and their children. That paper states: There were over 8 million TCR beta CDR3 reads from each mother and 2.5 million to 3.5 million from each child.

Sequenced input: blood. The sequence was obtained from a boy aged 10-17 years in good health. The rearrangement links TRBV3-1 to TRBJ2-7; D unclear. The CDR3 nucleotides are TGTGCCAGCAGCCAGGGATCGAACGAGCAGTACTTC. Its translation: CASSQGSNEQYF.